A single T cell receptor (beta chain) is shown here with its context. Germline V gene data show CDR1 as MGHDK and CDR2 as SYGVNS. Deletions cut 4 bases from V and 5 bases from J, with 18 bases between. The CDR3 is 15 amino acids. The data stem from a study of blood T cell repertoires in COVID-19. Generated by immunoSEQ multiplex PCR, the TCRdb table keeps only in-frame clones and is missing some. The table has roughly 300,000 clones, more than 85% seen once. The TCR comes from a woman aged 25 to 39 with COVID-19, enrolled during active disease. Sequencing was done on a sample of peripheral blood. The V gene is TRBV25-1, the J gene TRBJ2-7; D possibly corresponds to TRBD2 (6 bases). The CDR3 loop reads CASSVIRDSGDEQYF. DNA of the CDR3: TGTGCCAGCAGTGTTATCAGGGACTCAGGAGACGAGCAGTACTTC.